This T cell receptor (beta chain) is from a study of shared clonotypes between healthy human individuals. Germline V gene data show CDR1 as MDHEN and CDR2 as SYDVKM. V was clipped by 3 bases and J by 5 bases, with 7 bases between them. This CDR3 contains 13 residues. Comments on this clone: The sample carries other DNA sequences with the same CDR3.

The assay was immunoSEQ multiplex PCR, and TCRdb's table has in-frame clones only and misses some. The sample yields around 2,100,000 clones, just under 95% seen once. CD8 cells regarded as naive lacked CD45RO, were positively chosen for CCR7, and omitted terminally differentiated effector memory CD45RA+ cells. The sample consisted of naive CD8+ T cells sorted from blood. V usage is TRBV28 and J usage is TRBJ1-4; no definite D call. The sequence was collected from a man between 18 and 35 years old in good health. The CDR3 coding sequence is TGTGCCAGCAGTTTTAGGCTGAATGAAAAACTGTTTTTT. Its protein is CASSFRLNEKLFF.